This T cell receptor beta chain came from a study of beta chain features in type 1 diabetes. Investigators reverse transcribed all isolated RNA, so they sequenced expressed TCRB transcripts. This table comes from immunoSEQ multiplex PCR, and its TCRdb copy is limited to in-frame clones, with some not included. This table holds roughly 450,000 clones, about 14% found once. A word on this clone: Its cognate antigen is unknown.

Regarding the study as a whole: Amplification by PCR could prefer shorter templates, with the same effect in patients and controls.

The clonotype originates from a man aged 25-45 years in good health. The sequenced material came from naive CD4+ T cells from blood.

CDR3 in DNA: TGCAGCGGGGGAGTGGGCCGCACCGGGGAGCTGTTTTTT. It specifies CSGGVGRTGELFF. The chain employs TRBV29-1 and TRBJ2-2; tentative D call: TRBD2 (5 bases). V was trimmed by 7 bases and J by 4 bases, leaving 13 bases between them. Germline V lookup: CDR1 SQVTM, CDR2 ANQGSEA. This CDR3 is built from 13 residues.